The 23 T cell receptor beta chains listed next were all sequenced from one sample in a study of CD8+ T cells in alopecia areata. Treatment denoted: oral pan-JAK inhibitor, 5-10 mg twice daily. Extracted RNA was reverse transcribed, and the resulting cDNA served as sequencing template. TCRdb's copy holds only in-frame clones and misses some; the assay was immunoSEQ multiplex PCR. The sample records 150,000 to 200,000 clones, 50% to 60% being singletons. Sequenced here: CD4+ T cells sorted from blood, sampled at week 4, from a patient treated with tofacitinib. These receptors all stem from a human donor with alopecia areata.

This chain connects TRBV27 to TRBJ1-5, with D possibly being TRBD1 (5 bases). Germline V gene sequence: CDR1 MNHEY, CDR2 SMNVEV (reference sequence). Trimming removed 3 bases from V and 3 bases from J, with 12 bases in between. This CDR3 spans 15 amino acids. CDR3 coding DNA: TGTGCCAGCAGTTTGGGACCGCGGGCCAATCAGCCCCAGCATTTT. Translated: CASSLGPRANQPQHF.

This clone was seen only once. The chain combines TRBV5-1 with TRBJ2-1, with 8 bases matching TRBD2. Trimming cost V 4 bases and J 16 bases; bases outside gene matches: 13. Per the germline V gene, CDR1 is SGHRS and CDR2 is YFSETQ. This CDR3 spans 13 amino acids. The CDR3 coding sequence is TGCGCCAGCAGCAGGGATGCGGGACTAGTTGAATTCTTC. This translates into CASSRDAGLVEFF.

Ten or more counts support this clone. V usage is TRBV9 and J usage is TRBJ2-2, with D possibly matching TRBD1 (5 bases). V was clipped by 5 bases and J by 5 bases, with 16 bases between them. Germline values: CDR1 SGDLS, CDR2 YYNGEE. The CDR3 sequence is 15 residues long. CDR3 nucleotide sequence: TGTGCCAGCAGTGTACAGGCGTTGCGAACCGGGGAGCTGTTTTTT. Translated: CASSVQALRTGELFF. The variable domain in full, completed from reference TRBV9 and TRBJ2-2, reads DSGVTQTPKHLITATGQRVTLRCSPRSGDLSVYWYQQSLDQGLQFLIQYYNGEERAKGNILERFSAQQFPDLHSELNLSSLELGDSALYFCASSVQALRTGELFFGEGSRLTVL.

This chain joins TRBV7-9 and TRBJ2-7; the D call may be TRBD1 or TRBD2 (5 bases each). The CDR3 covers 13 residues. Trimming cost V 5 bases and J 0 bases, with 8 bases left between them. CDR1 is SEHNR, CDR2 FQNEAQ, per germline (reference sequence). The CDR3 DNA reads TGTGCCAGCAGCCGAGGGACCTCCTACGAGCAGTACTTC. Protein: CASSRGTSYEQYF.

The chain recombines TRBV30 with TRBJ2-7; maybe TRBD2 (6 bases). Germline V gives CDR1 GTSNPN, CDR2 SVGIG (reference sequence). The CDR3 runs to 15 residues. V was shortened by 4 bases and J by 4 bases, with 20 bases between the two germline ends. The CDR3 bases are TGTGCCTGGAAAGCCCAGGCATTTGGAGGGTACGAGCAGTACTTC. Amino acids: CAWKAQAFGGYEQYF.

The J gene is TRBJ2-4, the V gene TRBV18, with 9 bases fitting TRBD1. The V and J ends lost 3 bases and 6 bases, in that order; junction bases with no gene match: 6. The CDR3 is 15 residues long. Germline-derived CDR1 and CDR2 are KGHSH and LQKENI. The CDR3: CASSPPDRGRNIQYF. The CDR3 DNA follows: TGTGCCAGCTCACCTCCCGACAGGGGGAGAAACATTCAGTACTTC.

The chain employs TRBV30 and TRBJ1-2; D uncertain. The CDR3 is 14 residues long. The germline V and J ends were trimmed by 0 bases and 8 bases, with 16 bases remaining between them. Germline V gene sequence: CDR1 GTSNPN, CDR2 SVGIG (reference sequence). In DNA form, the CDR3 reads TGTGCCTGGAGTGTAGACGGAGAAGGGAAGGGCTACACCTTC. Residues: CAWSVDGEGKGYTF.

CDR3 sequence reads: CASSLDTQPQHF. The CDR3 DNA reads as TGTGCCAGCAGCTTAGACACGCAGCCCCAGCATTTT. The chain uses TRBV7-9 and TRBJ1-5; D is undetermined. The V end lost 1 base, the J end lost 7 bases, and 5 bases lay between the germline ends. The CDR3 totals 12 residues. Germline lookup yields CDR1 SEHNR and CDR2 FQNEAQ (reference sequence).

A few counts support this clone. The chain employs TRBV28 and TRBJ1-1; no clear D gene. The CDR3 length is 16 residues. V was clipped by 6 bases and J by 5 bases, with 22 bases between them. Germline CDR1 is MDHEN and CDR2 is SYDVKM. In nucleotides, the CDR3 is TGTGCCAGCAGCCTTCCGGGCGGTGCGAGTTGGACTGAAGCTTTCTTT. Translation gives CASSLPGGASWTEAFF. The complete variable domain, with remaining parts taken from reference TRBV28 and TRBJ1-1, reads DVKVTQSSRYLVKRTGEKVFLECVQDMDHENMFWYRQDPGLGLRLIYFSYDVKMKEKGDIPEGYSVSREKKERFSLILESASTNQTSMYLCASSLPGGASWTEAFFGQGTRLTVV.

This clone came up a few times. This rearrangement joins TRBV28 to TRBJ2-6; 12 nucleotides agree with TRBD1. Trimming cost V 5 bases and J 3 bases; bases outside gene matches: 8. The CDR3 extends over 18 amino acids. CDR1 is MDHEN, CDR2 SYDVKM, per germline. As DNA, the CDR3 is TGTGCCAGCAGTCCCCCGGGACAGGGGGCAGGTGGGGCCAACGTCCTGACTTTC. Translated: CASSPPGQGAGGANVLTF.

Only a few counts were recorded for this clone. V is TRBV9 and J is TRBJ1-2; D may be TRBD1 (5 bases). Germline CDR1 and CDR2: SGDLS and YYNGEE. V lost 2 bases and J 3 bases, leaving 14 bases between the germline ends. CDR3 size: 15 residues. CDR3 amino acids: CASSVGPGLDYGYTF. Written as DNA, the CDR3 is TGTGCCAGCAGCGTCGGTCCAGGGTTGGACTATGGCTACACCTTC. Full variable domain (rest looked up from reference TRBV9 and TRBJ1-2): DSGVTQTPKHLITATGQRVTLRCSPRSGDLSVYWYQQSLDQGLQFLIQYYNGEERAKGNILERFSAQQFPDLHSELNLSSLELGDSALYFCASSVGPGLDYGYTFGSGTRLTVV.

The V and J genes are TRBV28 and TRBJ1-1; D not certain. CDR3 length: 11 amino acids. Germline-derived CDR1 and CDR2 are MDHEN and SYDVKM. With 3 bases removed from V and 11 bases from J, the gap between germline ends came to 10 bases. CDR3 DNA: TGTGCCAGCAGTTTTTGGGGTTTTGCTTTCTTT. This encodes CASSFWGFAFF.

CDR3: CASSPGEVGEAETQYF. The CDR3 DNA sequence: TGTGCCAGCAGCCCTGGGGAAGTCGGCGAGGCAGAGACCCAGTACTTC. This chain joins TRBV5-4 and TRBJ2-5; D call uncertain. Germline values: CDR1 SGHNT, CDR2 YYREEE (reference sequence). With 4 bases removed from V and 4 bases from J, the gap between germline ends came to 20 bases. This CDR3 has 16 amino acids.

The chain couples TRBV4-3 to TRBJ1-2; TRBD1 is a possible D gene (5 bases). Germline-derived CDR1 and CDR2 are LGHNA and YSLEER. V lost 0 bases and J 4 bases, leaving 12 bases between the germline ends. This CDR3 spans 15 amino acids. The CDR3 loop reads CASSQDLEGLYGYTF. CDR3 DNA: TGCGCCAGCAGCCAAGATCTAGAGGGGCTCTATGGCTACACCTTC.

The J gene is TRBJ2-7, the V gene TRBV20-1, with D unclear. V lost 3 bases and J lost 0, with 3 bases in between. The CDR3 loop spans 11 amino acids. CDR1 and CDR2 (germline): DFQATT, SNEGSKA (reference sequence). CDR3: CSASVSYEQYF. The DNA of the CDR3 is TGCAGTGCTAGTGTCTCCTACGAGCAGTACTTC.

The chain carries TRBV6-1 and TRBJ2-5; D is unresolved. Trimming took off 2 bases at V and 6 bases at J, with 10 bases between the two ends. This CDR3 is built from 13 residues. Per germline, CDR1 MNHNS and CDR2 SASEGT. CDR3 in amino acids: CASSETPIQTQYF. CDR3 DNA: TGTGCCAGCAGTGAAACCCCTATCCAGACCCAGTACTTC.

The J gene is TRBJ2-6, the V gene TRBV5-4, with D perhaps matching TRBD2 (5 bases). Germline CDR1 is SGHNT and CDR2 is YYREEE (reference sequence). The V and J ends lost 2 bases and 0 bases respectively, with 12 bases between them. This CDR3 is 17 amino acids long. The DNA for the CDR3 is TGTGCCAGCAGCTTCGGGATGGAGACCTCTGGGGCCAACGTCCTGACTTTC. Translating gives CASSFGMETSGANVLTF.

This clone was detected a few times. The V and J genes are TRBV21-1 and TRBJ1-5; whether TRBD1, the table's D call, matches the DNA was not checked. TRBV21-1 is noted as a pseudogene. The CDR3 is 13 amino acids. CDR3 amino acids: CASTTGGHQPQHF. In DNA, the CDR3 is TGTGCCAGCACGACAGGGGGCCATCAGCCCCAGCATTTT.

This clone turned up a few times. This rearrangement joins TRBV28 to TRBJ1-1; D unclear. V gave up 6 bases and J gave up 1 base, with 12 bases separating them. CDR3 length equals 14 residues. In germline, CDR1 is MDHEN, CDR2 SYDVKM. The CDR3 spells CASSPWAGNTEAFF. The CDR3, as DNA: TGTGCCAGCAGCCCTTGGGCAGGGAACACTGAAGCTTTCTTT.

The CDR3 reads CASNRANSNQPQHF. The CDR3 nucleotides are TGTGCCAGCAATCGGGCCAATAGCAATCAGCCCCAGCATTTT. V gene TRBV2 combines with J gene TRBJ1-5; D remains ambiguous. Germline V gene lookup returns CDR1 SNHLY and CDR2 FYNNEI. There are 14 residues in the CDR3. Trimming shortened V by 7 bases and J by 0 bases, and 10 bases separated the two germline ends. The full variable domain, completed using reference TRBV2 and TRBJ1-5, is EPEVTQTPSHQVTQMGQEVILRCVPISNHLYFYWYRQILGQKVEFLVSFYNNEISEKSEIFDDQFSVERPDGSNFTLKIRSTKLEDSAMYFCASNRANSNQPQHFGDGTRLSIL.

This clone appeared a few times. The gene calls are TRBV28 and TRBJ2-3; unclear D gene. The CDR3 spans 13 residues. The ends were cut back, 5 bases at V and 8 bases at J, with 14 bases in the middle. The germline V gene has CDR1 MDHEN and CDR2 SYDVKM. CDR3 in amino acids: CASSTRASGTQYF. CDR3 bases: TGTGCCAGCAGTACCCGGGCCTCGGGTACGCAGTATTTT. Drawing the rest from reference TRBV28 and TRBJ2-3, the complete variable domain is DVKVTQSSRYLVKRTGEKVFLECVQDMDHENMFWYRQDPGLGLRLIYFSYDVKMKEKGDIPEGYSVSREKKERFSLILESASTNQTSMYLCASSTRASGTQYFGPGTRLTVL.

CDR3 amino acids: CASSQGPGGTGELFF. The CDR3 DNA reads as TGCGCCAGCAGCCAGGGCCCTGGGGGCACCGGGGAGCTGTTTTTT. The V and J genes are TRBV5-1 and TRBJ2-2; either TRBD1 or TRBD2 may supply D (5 bases each). The CDR3 contains 15 residues. Germline-derived CDR1 and CDR2 are SGHRS and YFSETQ. The ends were cut back, 4 bases at V and 4 bases at J, with 14 bases in the middle.

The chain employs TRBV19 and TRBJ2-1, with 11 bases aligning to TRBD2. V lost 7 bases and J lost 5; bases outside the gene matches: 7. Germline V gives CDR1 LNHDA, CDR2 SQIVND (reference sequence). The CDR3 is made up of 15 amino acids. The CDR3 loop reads CASTAIAGGDNEQFF. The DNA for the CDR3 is TGTGCCAGTACCGCGATAGCGGGGGGGGACAATGAGCAGTTCTTC.